The sequence of this T cell receptor (beta chain) was determined in a study of blood T cell repertoires in COVID-19. Study context: Researchers got acute and convalescent COVID-19 samples from the United States, Italy and Spain.

The CDR3 covers 14 residues. The V end lost 4 bases, the J end lost 1 base, and 10 bases lay between the germline ends. Germline V CDR1 and CDR2: MNHEY, SVGEGT. As originally analysed: Using reference gene primer amplification, nucleated cell counts were estimated. Data came from immunoSEQ multiplex PCR; TCRdb stores just in-frame clones and leaves some out. From that table come the V and J calls and clone size; the DNA was used to work out D and trimming. The table has 140,000 to 150,000 clones, around four fifths seen once; the top ten hold 35% to 40%. The sample taken for sequencing was peripheral blood. The rearrangement joins TRBV6-2 or TRBV6-3 to TRBJ1-1; D not resolved. The TCR originated in a human donor in a cohort sampled during active COVID-19. CDR3 coding DNA: TGTGCCAGCAGTTTATCTGGAGGGAACACTGAAGCTTTCTTT. Translating gives CASSLSGGNTEAFF.